The T cell receptor (beta chain) described here comes from a study of regulatory and conventional T cells in RAG deficiency. Study-wide findings and caveats: Patient subsets had shorter CDR3s; Omenn Treg-Tconv overlap exceeded 90%. Treg unique TCR beta sequences were around 100-fold fewer in Omenn syndrome and CID/AS patients than controls. Control T-cell subsets had markedly higher Shannon entropy and lower Simpson indices than RAG-deficient patients.

Germline V gives CDR1 GTSNPN, CDR2 SVGIG (reference sequence). The CDR3 spans 12 residues. V dropped 5 bases and J dropped 5 bases, with 10 bases sitting between them. The sorted conventional CD4+ T cells were CD25-low and CD127-high, with genomic DNA sequenced. The eight patients with RAG deficiency had SCID (one), Omenn syndrome (two), or CID/atypical SCID (five). Sequencing was performed with immunoSEQ multiplex PCR; in TCRdb, only in-frame clones are kept and a portion is missing. The sample lists about 1,000 clones, approximately 88% occurring once. On this clone: What it binds is not known.

The TCR sequence derives from a human donor with RAG deficiency presenting as combined immunodeficiency. The source material was CD4+ effector T cells sorted from blood. V and J are TRBV30 and TRBJ1-5, with D unresolved. The CDR3 is CAWASSHQPQHF. The CDR3 DNA follows: TGTGCCTGGGCATCTTCCCATCAGCCCCAGCATTTT.